This T cell receptor beta chain comes out of a study of glioma-infiltrating T cells. Study outcomes and limitations: Tissue and blood shared very few CDR3 sequences. Tissue-blood divergence was below expectation in non-neoplastic patients, above in gliomas.

Germline V gene lookup returns CDR1 MNHEY and CDR2 SMNVEV (reference sequence). V lost 5 bases and J lost 2; bases outside the gene matches: 6. CDR3 size: 15 residues. By frequency in the sample, this clonotype is medium-sized. Its cognate antigen is unknown. Amplification of TCR alpha and beta CDR3 regions from RNA used iRepertoire nested multiplex PCR. For one-step reverse transcription and amplification, 100-400 ng of tissue mRNA or PBMC total RNA was used. TCRdb re-called the multiplex PCR reads with MiXCR, one entry per CDR3 protein. This table has under 50,000 distinct CDR3 sequences, approximately 20% appearing once.

V gene TRBV27 combines with J gene TRBJ1-2; 9 bases match TRBD1. Sequencing used glioma tissue, nonneoplastic brain tissue, or PBMCs (not recorded which). The sequence derives from a human donor with low-grade glioma or glioblastoma, undergoing nonglioma brain surgery, or in good health (not recorded which). This CDR3 reads CASSPGTGINYGYTF. The CDR3 coding sequence is TGTGCCAGCAGTCCGGGGACAGGGATCAACTATGGCTACACCTTC.